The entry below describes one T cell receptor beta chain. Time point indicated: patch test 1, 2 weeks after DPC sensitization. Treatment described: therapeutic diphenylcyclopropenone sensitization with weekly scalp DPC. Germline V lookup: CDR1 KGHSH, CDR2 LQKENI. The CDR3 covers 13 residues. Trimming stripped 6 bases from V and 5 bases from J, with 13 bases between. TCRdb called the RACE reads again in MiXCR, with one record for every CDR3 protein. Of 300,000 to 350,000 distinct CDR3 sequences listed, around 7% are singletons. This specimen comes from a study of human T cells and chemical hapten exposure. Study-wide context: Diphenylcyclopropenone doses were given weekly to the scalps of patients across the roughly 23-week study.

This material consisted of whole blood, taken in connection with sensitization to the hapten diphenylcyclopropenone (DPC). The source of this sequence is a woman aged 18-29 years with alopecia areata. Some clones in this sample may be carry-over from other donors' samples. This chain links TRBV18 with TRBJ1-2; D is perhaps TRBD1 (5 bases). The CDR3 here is CASSRGTVYGYTF. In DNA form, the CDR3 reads TGTGCCAGCTCGCGAGGGACGGTTTATGGCTACACCTTC.